The entry below describes one T cell receptor (beta chain). Repertoires were generated with immunoSEQ multiplex PCR, while TCRdb's copy carries only in-frame clones and drops some. The repertoire consists of over 250,000 clones, with around 85% occurring once and the leading ten covering more than 1.4%. This record comes from a study of blood T cell repertoires in COVID-19. Study-level background: Sources were T cells, B-cell-depleted T cells, or PBMCs; the material itself was cDNA or gDNA.

Germline CDR1 MNHEY, CDR2 SVGEGT. The CDR3 sequence is 16 residues long. Trimming took off 5 bases at V and 5 bases at J, with 21 bases between the two ends. The sequence came from a human donor with COVID-19, enrolled during active disease. The donor label of this sample is uncertain. J is TRBJ2-5 and V is TRBV6-2 or TRBV6-3; a weak D match, TRBD2 (6 bases). The sequenced material came from peripheral blood. CDR3 sequence: CASSPRGRPGRETQYF. CDR3 nucleotides: TGTGCCAGCAGTCCCCGAGGCCGACCGGGGAGGGAGACCCAGTACTTC.